These 13 T cell receptor beta chains share one sample of origin, sequenced in a study of T cells in Graves' hyperthyroidism and ophthalmopathy. Amplified TCR beta CDR3 regions came from RNA transcripts. The HTBI primer set drove a first-round RT-PCR of the TCR CDR3. TCRdb used MiXCR to reprocess the multiplex PCR reads, holding one entry per CDR3 protein. This sample has a few hundred thousand distinct CDR3 sequences; 15% to 19% occur once, and the top ten carry roughly 13%. Sequenced sample: blood. These receptors were collected from a woman aged 18 to 35 with Graves' hyperthyroidism.

This chain links TRBV27 with TRBJ2-3, with unresolved D. Looked up from germline, CDR1 is MNHEY and CDR2 is SMNVEV (reference sequence). The CDR3 has 15 amino acids. The ends were cut back, 6 bases at V and 3 bases at J, with 16 bases in the middle. Here the CDR3 reads CASSRYVGFTDTQYF. CDR3 nucleotide sequence: TGTGCCAGCAGCCGCTACGTTGGGTTTACAGATACGCAGTATTTT.

This clonotype came up many times. This chain uses TRBV6-1 with TRBJ1-2, with D unclear. The V end was cut by 6 bases, the J end by 6 bases, with 14 bases between. Per germline, CDR1 MNHNS and CDR2 SASEGT. This CDR3 has 13 amino acids. The CDR3, as DNA: TGTGCCAGCAGAGAGACGGTTGGGCATGGCTACACCTTC. Translating it yields CASRETVGHGYTF.

There are many counts of this clonotype. The gene calls are TRBV6-2 or TRBV6-3 and TRBJ2-1; tentatively, D is TRBD2 (5 bases). CDR3 length equals 19 residues. Germline CDR1 is MNHEY and CDR2 is SVGEGT. The V end lost 4 bases, the J end lost 4 bases, and 26 bases lay between the germline ends. The CDR3 here is CASSSDRRHPSGRYNEQFF. For the CDR3, the DNA is TGTGCCAGCAGTTCTGATCGCCGTCACCCGTCGGGGAGATACAATGAGCAGTTCTTC.

The gene calls are TRBV11-2 and TRBJ2-3; 8 nucleotides line up with TRBD2. The CDR3 extends over 17 amino acids. With 5 bases clipped from V and 2 bases from J, the junction kept 12 bases outside the gene matches. Germline-derived CDR1 and CDR2 are SGHAT and FQNNGV. The CDR3, as DNA: TGTGCCAGCAGCCCCGGAGCGGCGGGAGGCGCCACAGATACGCAGTATTTT. It yields the protein CASSPGAAGGATDTQYF. The whole variable domain, filled in from reference TRBV11-2 and TRBJ2-3, reads EAGVAQSPRYKIIEKRQSVAFWCNPISGHATLYWYQQILGQGPKLLIQFQNNGVVDDSQLPKDRFSAERLKGVDSTLKIQPAKLEDSAVYLCASSPGAAGGATDTQYFGPGTRLTVL.

This clonotype was counted ten times or more. The chain joins TRBV27 to TRBJ1-1, with D perhaps TRBD1 (6 bases). V lost 5 bases and J 5 bases, leaving 12 bases between the germline ends. This CDR3 has 13 residues. Germline V gene sequence: CDR1 MNHEY, CDR2 SMNVEV (reference sequence). The CDR3 reads CASSIYRETEAFF. The CDR3, as DNA: TGTGCCAGCAGTATATACAGGGAAACTGAAGCTTTCTTT.

The chain links TRBV6-2 or TRBV6-3 to TRBJ1-2; a weak D match, TRBD1 (6 bases). Germline lookup yields CDR1 MNHEY and CDR2 SVGEGT. Trimming left V 8 bases short and J 5 bases short, with 15 bases between. The CDR3 loop spans 13 amino acids. CDR3 nucleotide sequence: TGTGCCAGCCCCAGGGGTTCTGCATATGGCTACACCTTC. This translates into CASPRGSAYGYTF.

The rearrangement links TRBV12-5 to TRBJ2-2; perhaps TRBD1 as D (6 bases). V dropped 5 bases and J dropped 0 bases, with 13 bases sitting between them. The CDR3 spans 16 residues. Germline V CDR1 and CDR2: LGHNT, FRNRAP. The CDR3: CASGQQGSSNTGELFF. CDR3 nucleotide sequence: TGTGCTAGTGGTCAACAGGGAAGTTCGAACACCGGGGAGCTGTTTTTT.

V is TRBV24-1 and J is TRBJ2-2, with D perhaps TRBD2 (6 bases). Germline V CDR1 and CDR2: KGHDR, SFDVKD. CDR3 length equals 15 residues. The germline V and J ends were trimmed by 9 bases and 0 bases, with 13 bases remaining between them. Here the CDR3 DNA reads TGTGCCACCCGTACCGGGAGCTCGAACACCGGGGAGCTGTTTTTT. The encoded protein is CATRTGSSNTGELFF.

As for this clonotype: The junction shows a germline mismatch at one end, possibly a read error. The chain joins TRBV6-1 to TRBJ1-1; D may be TRBD1 (5 bases). The CDR3 is 14 residues long. Germline assignment: CDR1 MNHNS and CDR2 SASEGT. The CDR3 DNA is TGTGCCACCTTCCCAGGGCGATCGAACACTGAAGTTTTCTTT. It is translated as CATFPGRSNTEVFF.

This clonotype showed up just a few times. The rearrangement joins TRBV24-1 to TRBJ1-1; D gene ambiguous. There are 12 residues in the CDR3. Per germline, CDR1 KGHDR and CDR2 SFDVKD. V gave up 8 bases and J gave up 3 bases, with 9 bases separating them. This chain's CDR3 is CATTLRDTEAFF. As DNA, the CDR3 is TGTGCCACCACCCTTCGGGACACTGAAGCTTTCTTT.

This clonotype was observed a few times. The chain couples TRBV10-2 to TRBJ2-2; D is possibly TRBD2 (5 bases). Germline CDR1 WSHSY, CDR2 SAAADI. Deletions cut 4 bases from V and 2 bases from J, with 14 bases between. The CDR3 is made up of 16 amino acids. The CDR3 DNA is TGCGCCAGCAGTGGCCCGGACTTAATTAACACCGGGGAGCTGTTTTTT. It specifies CASSGPDLINTGELFF.

The sample holds many counts of this clonotype. This chain links TRBV12-3 or TRBV12-4 with TRBJ1-1, with D unresolved. Trimming left V 4 bases short and J 1 base short, with 7 bases between. The CDR3 consists of 13 residues. DNA of the CDR3: TGTGCCAGCAGTTCCGACTGGAACACTGAAGCTTTCTTT. Encoded protein: CASSSDWNTEAFF.

There are many counts of this clonotype. The genes are TRBV11-3 and TRBJ2-5, with a weak D call TRBD1 (5 bases). V lost 5 bases to trimming and J lost 2 bases, with 18 bases between them. Germline values: CDR1 SGHNT, CDR2 YENEEA. CDR3 length: 16 residues. CDR3 protein: CASSPGIIRDQETQYF. The CDR3, as DNA: TGTGCCAGCAGCCCAGGGATTATACGAGATCAAGAGACCCAGTACTTC.